These 24 T cell receptor beta chains were all obtained from the same sample, sequenced in a study of beta chain features in type 1 diabetes (dated by TCRdb to the late 2010s). The investigation overall reported the following: A moderate but significant shortening of TCRB CDR3 length was observed in type 1 diabetes patients in all four CD4+ subsets.

The library was made by the immunoSEQ multiplex PCR assay. The High Capacity cDNA Reverse Transcription Kit was used to reverse transcribe all of the isolated RNA, meaning that expressed TCRB transcripts were what got sequenced. TCRdb obtained this table from immuneACCESS and retained in-frame rearrangements with V and J assigned. These tables miss some clones; where compared with another copy, unresolved V genes account for less than half of the shortfall, and the remainder is unexplained. This sample holds 550,000 to 850,000 clones; around 15% were observed only once. Approximately 0.021% of the sample is held by the ten biggest clonotypes. Antigens of these TCRs are unknown. Sample: naive CD4+ T cells from blood. This specimen's cell subset or site label, per the study, means: true naive CD4+ T cells. The receptors were sampled from a young man with type 1 diabetes.

In this sample, this clone turned up a few times. This sample also contains other DNA sequences that code for the same CDR3. The V call is TRBV7-3, the J call TRBJ2-5; no reliable D call. Germline CDR1 reads SGHTA; CDR2 reads FQGTGA. The CDR3 spans 13 residues. V lost 1 base and J 2 bases, leaving 5 bases between the germline ends. CDR3 region: CASSLNRQETQYF. In nucleotides, the CDR3 is TGTGCCAGCAGCTTAAACAGACAAGAGACCCAGTACTTC.

This chain uses TRBV18 with TRBJ2-1; 14 bases fit TRBD2. V lost 3 bases to trimming and J lost 4 bases; unmatched junction nucleotides: 5. CDR3 length: 17 residues. Germline lookup yields CDR1 KGHSH and CDR2 LQKENI. CDR3 DNA sequence: TGTGCCAGCTCACCCGGGACTAGCGGGGGTGGATACAATGAGCAGTTCTTC. Residues: CASSPGTSGGGYNEQFF. The full variable domain, with the rest looked up from reference TRBV18 and TRBJ2-1, is NAGVMQNPRHLVRRRGQEARLRCSPMKGHSHVYWYRQLPEEGLKFMVYLQKENIIDESGMPKERFSAEFPKEGPSILRIQQVVRGDSAAYFCASSPGTSGGGYNEQFFGPGTRLTVL.

This chain joins TRBV10-3 and TRBJ2-1; the D gene is possibly TRBD2 (6 bases). Germline CDR1 ENHRY, CDR2 SYGVKD. The ends were cut back, 4 bases at V and 6 bases at J, with 19 bases in the middle. The CDR3 consists of 16 residues. The CDR3: CAISGSGQVHLNEQFF. CDR3 DNA: TGTGCCATCAGTGGAAGCGGGCAGGTCCACCTCAATGAGCAGTTCTTC.

This clone showed up just a few times. This sample includes further DNA sequences coding for the same CDR3. CDR3 in amino acids: CASSPPGLNTGELFF. CDR3 in DNA: TGTGCCAGCTCACCACCGGGACTAAACACCGGGGAGCTGTTTTTT. V usage is TRBV18 and J usage is TRBJ2-2; 7 bases are shared with TRBD2. This CDR3 has 15 amino acids. Germline V gene lookup returns CDR1 KGHSH and CDR2 LQKENI. The V segment lost 0 bases and the J segment 2 bases; nucleotides outside the gene matches: 0.

This clone occurred a few times. DNA of the CDR3: TGTGCCAGCAGTGATCGGACAGGGGATAATTCACCCCTCCACTTT. Residues: CASSDRTGDNSPLHF. The chain couples TRBV2 to TRBJ1-6; TRBD1 aligns across 9 bases. Trimming cost V 3 bases and J 5 bases; bases outside gene matches: 2. The CDR3 spans 15 residues. Germline CDR1 and CDR2: SNHLY and FYNNEI.

The V gene is TRBV30, the J gene TRBJ2-7; D is undetermined. This CDR3 region has 13 residues. V lost 3 bases to trimming and J lost 2 bases, with 11 bases between them. The germline gives CDR1 GTSNPN, CDR2 SVGIG (reference sequence). CDR3 amino acids: CAWSSEVTYEQYF. CDR3 coding DNA: TGTGCCTGGAGCTCTGAAGTAACCTACGAGCAGTACTTC.

The chain joins TRBV7-2 to TRBJ2-1, with D possibly TRBD1 on 8 matching bases. This CDR3 comprises 16 residues. Between the trimmed V and J ends, which lost 5 bases and 8 bases, there was a span of 22 bases. In germline, CDR1 is SGHTA, CDR2 FQGNSA. DNA for the CDR3: TGTGCCAGCAGCAGGGGGGGACAGGTTGCCTCTGATGAGCAGTTCTTC. The encoded protein is CASSRGGQVASDEQFF.

The J gene is TRBJ2-2, the V gene TRBV5-1; TRBD1 agrees at 8 bases. CDR1 and CDR2 from the germline V gene are SGHRS and YFSETQ. V was clipped by 1 base and J by 5 bases; unmatched bases: 7. CDR3 length equals 16 residues. The CDR3 protein is CASSLSFGQGTGELFF. In DNA, the CDR3 is TGCGCCAGCAGCTTGAGTTTCGGACAGGGAACCGGGGAGCTGTTTTTT.

The table lists this clone with a few counts. The chain uses TRBV29-1 and TRBJ2-3, with TRBD2 as a possible D gene (5 bases). V was clipped by 5 bases and J by 2 bases, with 11 bases between them. This CDR3 contains 13 residues. CDR1 is SQVTM and CDR2 is ANQGSEA in the germline V gene. The CDR3 DNA sequence: TGCAGCGTTCGGGGTCCCCACACAGATACGCAGTATTTT. Protein sequence: CSVRGPHTDTQYF.

This clone appeared a few times. The V and J genes are TRBV6-5 and TRBJ1-2, with D perhaps TRBD1 (6 bases). V gave up 6 bases and J gave up 2 bases, with 16 bases separating them. Per the germline V gene, CDR1 is MNHEY and CDR2 is SVGAGI. The CDR3 extends over 15 amino acids. The chain's CDR3 is CASRGRGGQNYGYTF. The DNA for the CDR3 is TGTGCCAGCAGGGGACGCGGGGGGCAGAACTATGGCTACACCTTC.

The chain uses TRBV19 and TRBJ1-6; 8 bases fit TRBD1. The CDR3 contains 15 residues. The germline V gene encodes CDR1 LNHDA and CDR2 SQIVND (reference sequence). V shed 11 bases and J 6 bases; nucleotides not matched to a gene: 12. Written as DNA, the CDR3 is TGTGCCGCCAACTCTGTGGGGACAGGTAATTCACCCCTCCACTTT. Translation gives CAANSVGTGNSPLHF.

This chain joins TRBV28 and TRBJ1-6, with D maybe TRBD1 (6 bases). Deletions cut 2 bases from V and 7 bases from J, with 15 bases between. This CDR3 is built from 16 residues. From germline, CDR1 is MDHEN and CDR2 SYDVKM. The CDR3 is CASSLDRSPMNSPLHF. In DNA form, the CDR3 reads TGTGCCAGCAGTTTAGACAGGAGCCCTATGAATTCACCCCTCCACTTT. The entire variable domain, with the rest obtained from reference TRBV28 and TRBJ1-6, is as follows: DVKVTQSSRYLVKRTGEKVFLECVQDMDHENMFWYRQDPGLGLRLIYFSYDVKMKEKGDIPEGYSVSREKKERFSLILESASTNQTSMYLCASSLDRSPMNSPLHFGNGTRLTVT.

This chain joins TRBV7-3 and TRBJ2-3; no firm D call. The CDR3 is made up of 13 amino acids. V was cut by 2 bases and J by 2 bases, with 5 bases left in between. Germline CDR1 reads SGHTA; CDR2 reads FQGTGA. CDR3 DNA: TGTGCCAGCAGCTTAGGGTACACAGATACGCAGTATTTT. It yields the protein CASSLGYTDTQYF.

The V and J genes are TRBV7-9 and TRBJ2-1; weak D call: TRBD1 (7 bases). Looked up from germline, CDR1 is SEHNR and CDR2 is FQNEAQ (reference sequence). This CDR3 spans 16 amino acids. V shed 8 bases and J shed 4 bases, with 21 bases lying between them. The CDR3 region has the DNA TGTGCCAGCCCAGGAGGGGGCAGGGCGATATACAATGAGCAGTTCTTC. Its protein product is CASPGGGRAIYNEQFF.

This clone was seen a handful of times. The DNA of the CDR3 is TGTGCCAGCAGTTCCCACGAAACCCCTGATACGCAGTATTTT. It codes for CASSSHETPDTQYF. The V and J genes are TRBV28 and TRBJ2-3, with D unclear. CDR1 and CDR2 from the germline V gene are MDHEN and SYDVKM. V shed 4 bases and J shed 6 bases, with 14 bases lying between them. The CDR3 contains 14 residues. The full variable domain, its missing parts supplied by reference TRBV28 and TRBJ2-3, is DVKVTQSSRYLVKRTGEKVFLECVQDMDHENMFWYRQDPGLGLRLIYFSYDVKMKEKGDIPEGYSVSREKKERFSLILESASTNQTSMYLCASSSHETPDTQYFGPGTRLTVL.

The gene calls are TRBV7-2 and TRBJ2-5; D remains unclear. The germline V gene encodes CDR1 SGHTA and CDR2 FQGNSA. V dropped 4 bases and J dropped 2 bases, with 8 bases sitting between them. CDR3 length: 13 residues. CDR3 residues: CASSSNAQETQYF. The CDR3 nucleotides are TGTGCCAGCAGCTCCAACGCTCAAGAGACCCAGTACTTC.

This clone was picked up a small number of times. This chain uses TRBV6-5 with TRBJ1-2; 7 nucleotides align to TRBD1. After removal of 10 bases from V and 2 bases from J, the junction contained 10 bases not matched to a gene. Germline-derived CDR1 and CDR2 are MNHEY and SVGAGI. There are 14 residues in the CDR3. The CDR3 bases are TGTGCCACCACTAGGACAGGAGACAACTATGGCTACACCTTC. This encodes CATTRTGDNYGYTF.

V gene TRBV7-2 combines with J gene TRBJ1-1; weak D call: TRBD1 (6 bases). V lost 3 bases and J 2 bases, leaving 13 bases between the germline ends. The CDR3 extends over 15 amino acids. Germline V gives CDR1 SGHTA, CDR2 FQGNSA. CDR3 DNA: TGTGCCAGCAGCTTCTCAACAGGGCTTAACACTGAAGCTTTCTTT. Its protein product is CASSFSTGLNTEAFF. The full variable domain, rest sourced from reference TRBV7-2 and TRBJ1-1, is GAGVSQSPSNKVTEKGKDVELRCDPISGHTALYWYRQSLGQGLEFLIYFQGNSAPDKSGLPSDRFSAERTGGSVSTLTIQRTQQEDSAVYLCASSFSTGLNTEAFFGQGTRLTVV.

The genes are TRBV30 and TRBJ1-2; no reliable D call. The length of the CDR3 is 13 residues. V dropped 0 bases and J dropped 6 bases, with 11 bases sitting between them. Per the germline V gene, CDR1 is GTSNPN and CDR2 is SVGIG (reference sequence). The CDR3 bases are TGTGCCTGGAGTGTAATTGGTGGGGATGGCTACACCTTC. This gives the protein CAWSVIGGDGYTF.

The V gene is TRBV28, the J gene TRBJ1-6, with a weak D call TRBD1 (5 bases). The ends were cut back, 5 bases at V and 9 bases at J, with 17 bases in the middle. The CDR3 has 15 amino acids. Germline CDR1 MDHEN, CDR2 SYDVKM. The CDR3 is CASSPSGGAGSPLHF. The CDR3 nucleotides read TGTGCCAGCAGTCCCTCCGGAGGGGCGGGTTCACCCCTCCACTTT.

The sample holds a few counts of this clone. V is TRBV10-3 and J is TRBJ1-2; D is unclear. V gave up 4 bases and J gave up 7 bases, with 16 bases separating them. The length of the CDR3 is 14 residues. The germline V gene encodes CDR1 ENHRY and CDR2 SYGVKD. The CDR3 protein is CAISGLAGYSGYTF. CDR3 coding DNA: TGTGCCATCAGTGGCTTGGCGGGGTACAGTGGCTACACCTTC.

This clone occurred a few times. Other DNA variants within this sample encode the same CDR3. The gene calls are TRBV25-1 and TRBJ1-2; the D gene is possibly TRBD1 (6 bases). The CDR3 is 13 amino acids. Germline V gives CDR1 MGHDK, CDR2 SYGVNS. Trimming took off 4 bases at V and 2 bases at J, with 8 bases between the two ends. CDR3 sequence: CASSVDRNYGYTF. DNA of the CDR3: TGTGCCAGCAGTGTGGACAGAAACTATGGCTACACCTTC.

This chain joins TRBV19 and TRBJ1-1, with D perhaps TRBD1 (6 bases). CDR1 is LNHDA, CDR2 SQIVND, per germline (reference sequence). The CDR3 loop spans 15 amino acids. The ends were cut back, 5 bases at V and 4 bases at J, with 17 bases in the middle. The CDR3 spells CASSLSQGLGTEAFF. The CDR3 DNA sequence: TGTGCCAGTAGTCTCAGCCAGGGGCTCGGCACTGAAGCTTTCTTT.

This clone was recorded a few times. The rearrangement joins TRBV7-6 to TRBJ2-6, with TRBD1 identical over 7 bases. The CDR3 is 21 amino acids. Germline V lookup: CDR1 SGHVS, CDR2 FNYEAQ. J was trimmed by 0 bases and V by 4 bases; bases with no gene match: 18. The CDR3 is CASSSGQPTKFSRSGANVLTF. For the CDR3, the DNA is TGTGCCAGCAGCTCGGGACAGCCTACTAAGTTTTCCCGCTCTGGGGCCAACGTCCTGACTTTC. The entire variable domain, with the rest obtained from reference TRBV7-6 and TRBJ2-6, is as follows: GAGVSQSPRYKVTKRGQDVALRCDPISGHVSLYWYRQALGQGPEFLTYFNYEAQQDKSGLPNDRFSAERPEGSISTLTIQRTEQRDSAMYRCASSSGQPTKFSRSGANVLTFGAGSRLTVL.